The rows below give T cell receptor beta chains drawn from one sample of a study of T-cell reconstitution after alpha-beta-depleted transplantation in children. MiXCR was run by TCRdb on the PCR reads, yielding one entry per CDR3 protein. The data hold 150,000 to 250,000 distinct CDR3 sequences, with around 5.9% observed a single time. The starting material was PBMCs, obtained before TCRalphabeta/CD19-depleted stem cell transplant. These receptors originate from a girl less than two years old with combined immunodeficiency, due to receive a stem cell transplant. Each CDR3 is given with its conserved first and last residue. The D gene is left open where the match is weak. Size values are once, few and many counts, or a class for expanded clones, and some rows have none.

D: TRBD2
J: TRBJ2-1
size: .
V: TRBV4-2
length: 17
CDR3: CASSQDGRGNPYNEQFF
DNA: TGTGCCAGCAGCCAAGATGGGCGGGGGAACCCTTACAATGAGCAGTTCTTC

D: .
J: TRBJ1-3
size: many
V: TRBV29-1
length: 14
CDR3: CSVELRHSGNTIYF
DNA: TGCAGCGTTGAATTACGACACTCTGGAAACACCATATATTTT

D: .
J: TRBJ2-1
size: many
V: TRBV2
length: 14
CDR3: CASDARSSYNEQFF
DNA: TGTGCCAGCGACGCAAGGAGCTCCTACAATGAGCAGTTCTTC

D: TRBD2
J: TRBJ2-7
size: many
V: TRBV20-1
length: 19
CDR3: CSARLQIAASGSSPYEQYF
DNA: TGCAGTGCTAGACTTCAAATAGCGGCTAGCGGGAGTTCGCCCTACGAGCAGTACTTC

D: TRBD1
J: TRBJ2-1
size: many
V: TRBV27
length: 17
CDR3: CASGTKSGGLSYNEQFF
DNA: TGTGCCAGCGGAACAAAGTCAGGGGGATTATCCTACAATGAGCAGTTCTTC

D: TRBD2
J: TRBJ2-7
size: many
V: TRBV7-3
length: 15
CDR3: CASSWTGTSINEQYF
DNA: TGTGCCAGCAGCTGGACCGGGACTAGCATAAACGAGCAGTACTTC

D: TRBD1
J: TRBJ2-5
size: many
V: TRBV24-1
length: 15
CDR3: CATSDFYRGEETQYF
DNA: TGTGCCACCAGTGATTTTTACAGGGGGGAAGAGACCCAGTACTTC

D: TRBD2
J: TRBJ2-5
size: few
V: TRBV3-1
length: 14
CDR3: CASSQDGRGETQYF
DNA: TGTGCCAGCAGCCAAGACGGGAGGGGAGAGACCCAGTACTTC

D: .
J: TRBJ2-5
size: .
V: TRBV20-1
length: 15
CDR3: CSARGEVYLEETQYF
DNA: TGCAGTGCTAGGGGGGAGGTCTACCTTGAAGAGACCCAGTACTTC

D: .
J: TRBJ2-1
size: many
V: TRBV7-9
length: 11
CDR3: CASSRLDEQFF
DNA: TGTGCCAGCAGCCGTCTGGATGAGCAGTTCTTC

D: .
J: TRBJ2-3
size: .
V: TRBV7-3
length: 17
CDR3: CASSREGSSGSTDTQYF
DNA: TGTGCCAGCAGCCGTGAAGGGTCCAGCGGGAGCACAGATACGCAGTATTTT

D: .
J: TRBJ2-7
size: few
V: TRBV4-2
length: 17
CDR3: CASSQDPGRPLPYEQYF
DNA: TGTGCCAGCAGCCAAGATCCCGGACGTCCTCTCCCCTACGAGCAGTACTTC

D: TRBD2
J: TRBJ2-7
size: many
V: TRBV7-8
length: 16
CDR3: CASSFTLAGPTYEQYF
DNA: TGTGCCAGCAGCTTTACACTAGCGGGACCTACCTACGAGCAGTACTTC

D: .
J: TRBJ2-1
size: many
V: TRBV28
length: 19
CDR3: CASSLPTDRLVKRHNEQFF
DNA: TGTGCCAGCAGTTTACCTACCGACCGACTAGTGAAGCGACACAATGAGCAGTTCTTC

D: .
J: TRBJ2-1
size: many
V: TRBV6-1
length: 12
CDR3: CASSDLGNEQFF
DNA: TGTGCCAGCAGTGACCTGGGCAATGAGCAGTTCTTC

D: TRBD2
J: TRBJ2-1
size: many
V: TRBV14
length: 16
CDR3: CASSQVYQREFNEQFF
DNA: TGTGCCAGCAGCCAAGTTTATCAGCGGGAATTCAATGAGCAGTTCTTC

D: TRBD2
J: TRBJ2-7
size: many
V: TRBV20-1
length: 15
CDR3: CSARESLAGAYEQYF
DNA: TGCAGTGCTAGAGAATCACTAGCGGGGGCCTACGAGCAGTACTTC

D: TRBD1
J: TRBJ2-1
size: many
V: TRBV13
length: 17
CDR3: CASSPKPGQGAVSEQFF
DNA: TGTGCCAGCAGCCCGAAGCCGGGACAGGGGGCTGTAAGTGAGCAGTTCTTC

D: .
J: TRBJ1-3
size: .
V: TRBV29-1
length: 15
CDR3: CSVVARRGTGNTIYF
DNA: TGCAGCGTGGTCGCGAGGCGGGGTACTGGAAACACCATATATTTT

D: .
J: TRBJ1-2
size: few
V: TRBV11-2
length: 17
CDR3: CASSLEPPGLSEYGYTF
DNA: TGTGCCAGCAGCTTAGAACCCCCGGGACTCAGCGAGTATGGCTACACCTTC

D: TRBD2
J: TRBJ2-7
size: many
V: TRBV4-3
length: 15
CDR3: CASSQDSGRLHEQYF
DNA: TGCGCCAGCAGCCAAGATAGCGGGCGTCTCCACGAGCAGTACTTC

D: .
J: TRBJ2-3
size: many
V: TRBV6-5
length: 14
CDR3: CASSFSGLSDTQYF
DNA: TGTGCCAGCAGTTTTTCGGGACTCTCGGATACGCAGTATTTT

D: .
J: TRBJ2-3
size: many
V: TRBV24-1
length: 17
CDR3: CATSDPRGTRVADTQYF
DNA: TGTGCCACCAGTGATCCCAGGGGGACTAGAGTGGCAGATACGCAGTATTTT

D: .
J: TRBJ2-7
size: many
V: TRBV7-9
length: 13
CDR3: CASSFPAPYEQYF
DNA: TGTGCCAGCAGCTTCCCGGCCCCCTACGAGCAGTACTTC

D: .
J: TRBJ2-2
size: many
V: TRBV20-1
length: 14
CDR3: CSARAKARTGELFF
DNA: TGCAGTGCTAGAGCTAAAGCCCGTACCGGGGAGCTGTTTTTT

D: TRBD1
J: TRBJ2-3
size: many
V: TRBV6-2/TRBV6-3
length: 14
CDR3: CASSPTGGADTQYF
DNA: TGTGCCAGCAGCCCGACAGGGGGAGCAGATACGCAGTATTTT

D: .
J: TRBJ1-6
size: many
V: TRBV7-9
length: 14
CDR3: CASSLTVNNSPLHF
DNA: TGTGCCAGCAGCTTGACAGTAAATAATTCACCCCTCCACTTT

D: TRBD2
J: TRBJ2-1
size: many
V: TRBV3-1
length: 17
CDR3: CASSQGVFTRGGSEQFF
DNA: TGTGCCAGCAGCCAAGGGGTTTTTACGCGGGGGGGATCCGAGCAGTTCTTC

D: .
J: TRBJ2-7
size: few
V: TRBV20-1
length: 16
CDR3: CSARDLRGDSSYEQYF
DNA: TGCAGTGCTAGAGATCTTCGAGGAGACAGCTCCTACGAGCAGTACTTC

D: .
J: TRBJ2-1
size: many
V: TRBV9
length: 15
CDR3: CASSDLTVPPGKQFF
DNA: TGTGCCAGCAGCGACCTGACCGTCCCCCCAGGTAAGCAGTTCTTC

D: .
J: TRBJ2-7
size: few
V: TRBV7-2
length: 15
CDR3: CASSLVRTAGYEQYF
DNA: TGTGCCAGCAGCTTAGTCCGGACAGCCGGCTACGAGCAGTACTTC

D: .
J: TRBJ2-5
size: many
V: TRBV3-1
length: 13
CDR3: CASSHMTEETQYF
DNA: TGTGCCAGCAGCCATATGACGGAAGAGACCCAGTACTTC

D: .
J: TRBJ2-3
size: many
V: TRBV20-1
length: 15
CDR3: CSASRPRGLTDTQYF
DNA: TGCAGTGCTAGTAGGCCTAGAGGACTCACAGATACGCAGTATTTT

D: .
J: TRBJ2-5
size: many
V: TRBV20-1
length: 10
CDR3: CSAIEKAQYF
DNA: TGCAGTGCTATCGAAAAGGCCCAGTACTTC

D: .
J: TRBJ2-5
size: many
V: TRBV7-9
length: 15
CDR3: CASSLERDVEETQYF
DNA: TGTGCCAGCAGCTTAGAACGGGACGTTGAAGAGACCCAGTACTTC

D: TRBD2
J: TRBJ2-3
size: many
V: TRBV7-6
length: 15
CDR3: CASRGTSGSRDTQYF
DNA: TGTGCCAGCAGGGGGACTAGCGGGAGTAGAGATACGCAGTATTTT

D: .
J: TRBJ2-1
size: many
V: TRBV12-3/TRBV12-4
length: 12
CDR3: CASSFPPQGQFF
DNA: TGTGCCAGCAGTTTTCCCCCTCAAGGGCAGTTCTTC

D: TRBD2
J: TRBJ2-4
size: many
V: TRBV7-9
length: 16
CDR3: CASSPRSGRAKNIQYF
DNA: TGTGCCAGCAGCCCTAGGAGCGGGAGGGCCAAAAACATTCAGTACTTC

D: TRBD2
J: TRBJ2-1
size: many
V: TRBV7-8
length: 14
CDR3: CASSLEGGSDEQFF
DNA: TGTGCCAGCAGCTTAGAAGGCGGGAGTGATGAGCAGTTCTTC

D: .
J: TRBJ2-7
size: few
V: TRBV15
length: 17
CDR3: CATSIGVFWRPTYEQYF
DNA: TGTGCCACCAGCATTGGGGTTTTTTGGCGGCCTACCTACGAGCAGTACTTC

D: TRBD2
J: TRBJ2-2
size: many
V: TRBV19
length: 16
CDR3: CASSGNRDYNTGELFF
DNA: TGTGCCAGTAGTGGCAACCGGGACTACAACACCGGGGAGCTGTTTTTT

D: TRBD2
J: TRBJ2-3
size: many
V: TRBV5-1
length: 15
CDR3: CATRTSGPGTDTQYF
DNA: TGCGCCACCCGGACTAGCGGTCCAGGCACAGATACGCAGTATTTT

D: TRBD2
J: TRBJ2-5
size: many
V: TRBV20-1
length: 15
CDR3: CSARASGRPQETQYF
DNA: TGCAGTGCTAGAGCAAGCGGGAGGCCCCAAGAGACCCAGTACTTC

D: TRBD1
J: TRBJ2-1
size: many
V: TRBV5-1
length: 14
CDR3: CASSPGTGDNEQFF
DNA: TGCGCCAGCAGCCCCGGGACAGGGGACAATGAGCAGTTCTTC

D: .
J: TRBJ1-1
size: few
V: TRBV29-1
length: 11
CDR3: CSGARATEAFF
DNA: TGCAGCGGGGCGAGGGCCACTGAAGCTTTCTTT

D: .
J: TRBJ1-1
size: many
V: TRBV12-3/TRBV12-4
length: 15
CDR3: CASSFGGLSNTEAFF
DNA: TGTGCCAGCAGTTTTGGCGGTTTGTCGAACACTGAAGCTTTCTTT

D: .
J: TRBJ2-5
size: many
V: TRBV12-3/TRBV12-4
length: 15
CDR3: CASSFGGGADETQYF
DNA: TGTGCCAGCAGTTTCGGTGGGGGGGCCGACGAGACCCAGTACTTC

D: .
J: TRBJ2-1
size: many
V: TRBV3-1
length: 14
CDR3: CASSHSLSPNEQFF
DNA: TGTGCCAGCAGCCATTCGCTTAGCCCGAATGAGCAGTTCTTC

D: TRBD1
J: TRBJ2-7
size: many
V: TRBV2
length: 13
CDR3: CASRIEQGQAEYF
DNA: TGTGCCAGCAGAATAGAACAGGGGCAGGCGGAGTACTTC

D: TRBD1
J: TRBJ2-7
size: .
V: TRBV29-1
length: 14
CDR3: CSVEAGQAPYEQYF
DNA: TGCAGCGTTGAAGCCGGACAGGCGCCCTACGAGCAGTACTTC

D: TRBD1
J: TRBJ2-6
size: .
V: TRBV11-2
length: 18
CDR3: CASSPGTGAVSGANVLTF
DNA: TGTGCCAGCAGCCCCGGGACAGGGGCCGTATCTGGGGCCAACGTCCTGACTTTC

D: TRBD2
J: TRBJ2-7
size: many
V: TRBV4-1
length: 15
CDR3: CASSQGSGGPYEQYF
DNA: TGCGCCAGCAGCCAAGGGAGCGGGGGCCCCTACGAGCAGTACTTC

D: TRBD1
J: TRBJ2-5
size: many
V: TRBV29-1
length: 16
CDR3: CSASGTGFPGQETQYF
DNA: TGCAGCGCATCCGGGACAGGGTTTCCAGGCCAAGAGACCCAGTACTTC

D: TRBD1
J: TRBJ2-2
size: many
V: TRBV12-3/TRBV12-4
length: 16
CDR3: CASSPVDRANTGELFF
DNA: TGTGCCAGCAGCCCCGTGGACAGGGCGAACACCGGGGAGCTGTTTTTT

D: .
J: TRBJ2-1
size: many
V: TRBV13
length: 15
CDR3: CASSIPSAGYNEQFF
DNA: TGTGCCAGCAGCATACCTAGCGCCGGCTACAATGAGCAGTTCTTC

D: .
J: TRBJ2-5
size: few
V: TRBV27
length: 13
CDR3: CASSWGNQETQYF
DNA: TGTGCCAGCAGTTGGGGGAACCAAGAGACCCAGTACTTC

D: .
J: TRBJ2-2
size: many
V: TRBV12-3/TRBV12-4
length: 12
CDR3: CASGRVTGELFF
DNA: TGTGCCAGCGGGCGAGTCACCGGGGAGCTGTTTTTT

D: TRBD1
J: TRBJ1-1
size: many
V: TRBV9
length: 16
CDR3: CASSVGDRPLNTEAFF
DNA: TGTGCCAGCAGCGTGGGGGACAGGCCTTTGAACACTGAAGCTTTCTTT